This T cell receptor (beta chain) was recovered during a study of OX40 agonist ivuxolimab in advanced cancers. At the level of the study: Under the entry rules, prior anti-PD-1, anti-PD-L1 or anti-CTLA-4 therapy was allowed, and around 36% had some. One hepatocellular carcinoma and two cutaneous melanoma patients partially responded.

The study's findings and limits: More expanded clones were found, on average, in CD8+ than in CD4+ T cells.

TCRdb's table, derived via immunoSEQ multiplex PCR, lists solely in-frame clones and lacks some. The profile shows 55,000 to 65,000 clones, nearly 85% of them singletons. With respect to this clone: No antigen is known for it.

Germline V gives CDR1 LGHNA, CDR2 YNFKEQ. CDR3 length: 18 amino acids. V shed 0 bases and J shed 0 bases, with 12 bases lying between them. The sequence derives from an adult with an advanced solid tumor such as melanoma, head and neck, liver or kidney cancer. The chain joins TRBV4-2 to TRBJ2-6, with D perhaps matching TRBD1 (5 bases). Sequenced material: CD4+ or CD8+ T cells sorted from blood, taken in a trial of the OX40 agonist ivuxolimab. CDR3 residues: CASSQDARGTSGANVLTF. For the CDR3, the DNA is TGTGCCAGCAGCCAAGATGCTAGGGGAACCTCTGGGGCCAACGTCCTGACTTTC.